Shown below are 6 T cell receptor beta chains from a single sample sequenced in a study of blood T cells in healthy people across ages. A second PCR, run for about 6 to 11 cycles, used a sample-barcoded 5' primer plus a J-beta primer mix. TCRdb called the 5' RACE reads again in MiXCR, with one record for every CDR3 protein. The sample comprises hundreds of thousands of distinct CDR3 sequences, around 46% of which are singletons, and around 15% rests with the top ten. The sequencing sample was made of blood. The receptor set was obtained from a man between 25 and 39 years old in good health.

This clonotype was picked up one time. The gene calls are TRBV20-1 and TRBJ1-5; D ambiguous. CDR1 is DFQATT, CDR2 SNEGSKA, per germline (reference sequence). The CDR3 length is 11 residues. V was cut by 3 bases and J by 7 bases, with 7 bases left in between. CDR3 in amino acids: CSASPEQPQHF. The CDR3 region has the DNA TGCAGTGCTAGTCCTGAACAGCCCCAGCATTTT.

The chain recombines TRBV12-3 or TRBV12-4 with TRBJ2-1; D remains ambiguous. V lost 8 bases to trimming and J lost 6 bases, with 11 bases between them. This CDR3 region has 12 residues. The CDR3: CASCRQLNEQFF. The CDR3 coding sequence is TGTGCCAGCTGCCGACAACTCAATGAGCAGTTCTTC.

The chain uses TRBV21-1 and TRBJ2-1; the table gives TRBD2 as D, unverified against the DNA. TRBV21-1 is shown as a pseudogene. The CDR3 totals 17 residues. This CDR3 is CASSRVGTSGPYNEQFF. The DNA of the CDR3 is TGTGCCAGCAGCCGTGTGGGGACTAGCGGTCCTTACAATGAGCAGTTCTTC.

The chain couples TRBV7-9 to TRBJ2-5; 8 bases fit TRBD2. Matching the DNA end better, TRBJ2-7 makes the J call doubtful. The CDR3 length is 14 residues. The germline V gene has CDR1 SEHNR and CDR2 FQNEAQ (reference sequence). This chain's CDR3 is CASSPPGLEYEQYF. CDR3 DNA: TGTGCCAGCAGTCCTCCGGGACTAGAGTACGAGCAGTACTTC.

CDR3 sequence: CASSPLLQYNEQFF. The CDR3 DNA reads as TGTGCCAGCTCACCACTGTTGCAGTACAATGAGCAGTTCTTC. The chain is built from TRBV18 and TRBJ2-1; unclear D gene. V was pared by 1 base and J by 4 bases, with 8 bases between. In germline, CDR1 is KGHSH, CDR2 LQKENI. CDR3 length: 14 residues.

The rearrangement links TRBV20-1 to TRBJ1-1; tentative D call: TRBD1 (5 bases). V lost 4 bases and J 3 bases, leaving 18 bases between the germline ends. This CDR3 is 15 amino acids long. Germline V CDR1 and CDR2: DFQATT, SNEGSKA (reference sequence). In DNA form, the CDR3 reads TGCAGTGCTAACTCACCCCAACCCAGGGACACTGAAGCTTTCTTT. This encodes CSANSPQPRDTEAFF.